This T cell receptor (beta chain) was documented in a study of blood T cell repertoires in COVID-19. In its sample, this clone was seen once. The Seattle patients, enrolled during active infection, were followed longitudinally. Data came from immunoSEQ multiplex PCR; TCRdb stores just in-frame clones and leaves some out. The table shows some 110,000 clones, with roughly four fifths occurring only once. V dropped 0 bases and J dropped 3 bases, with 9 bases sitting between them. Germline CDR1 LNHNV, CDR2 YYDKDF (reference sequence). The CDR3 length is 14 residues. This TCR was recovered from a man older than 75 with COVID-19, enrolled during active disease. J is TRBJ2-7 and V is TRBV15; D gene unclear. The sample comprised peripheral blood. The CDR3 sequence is CATSRDKSGYEQYF. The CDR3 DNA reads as TGTGCCACCAGCAGAGATAAGTCCGGCTACGAGCAGTACTTC.